The clone carrying this T cell receptor beta chain counts as large by frequency. No antigen is known for it. The data belong to a study of T cell clusters in autoimmune cytopenias. Whole-study results and caveats: Physiological T cell clusters of healthy donors were apparently absent in primary autoimmune cytopenia patients. Comparing secondary cytopenia with chronic lymphocytic leukemia showed no cluster-lack signature, apparently masked by lymphoma repertoire. TRB repertoire shifts in secondary cytopenia and chronic lymphocytic leukemia mostly reflected lymphoma, not autoimmunity.

The length of the CDR3 is 13 residues. CDR1 is SQVTM, CDR2 ANQGSEA, per germline. Multiplex touch-down PCR amplified TRB using TRB-A and TRB-B pools in one tube. TCRdb reprocessed the multiplex PCR reads, with one entry per CDR3 protein and no DNA. The table for this sample gives 1,000 to 1,400 distinct CDR3 sequences. TRB amplification used approximately 0.25 ug of peripheral blood genomic DNA. The TCR comes from a human donor with an autoimmune cytopenia or autoimmune hepatitis (not recorded which). Sequenced material: peripheral blood. The rearrangement links TRBV29-1 to TRBJ2-4; no DNA is available, so the TRBD2 call from TCRdb remains unchecked. This CDR3 reads CSAEGLAKNIQYF.